This entry concerns a single T cell receptor (beta chain). The table came from immunoSEQ multiplex PCR; TCRdb's copy has only in-frame clones and leaves some out. The data contain around 43,000 clones, roughly nine tenths of them singletons. This CDR3 is built from 11 residues. Trimming shortened V by 4 bases and J by 5 bases, and 5 bases separated the two germline ends. Germline V CDR1 and CDR2: MNHEY, SVGEGT. This sample is part of a study of blood T cell repertoires in COVID-19. On the study more broadly: Acute and convalescent COVID-19 samples came from the United States, Italy and Spain.

The sequencing input was peripheral blood. This clonotype was sampled from a human donor in a cohort sampled during active COVID-19. The V call is TRBV6-2 or TRBV6-3, the J call TRBJ2-5, with unresolved D. The CDR3 DNA reads as TGTGCCAGCAGTTTTTATGAGACCCAGTACTTC. This translates into CASSFYETQYF.